Listed below are T cell receptor beta chains from one sample, sequenced in a study of beta chain features in type 1 diabetes. Libraries were prepared by immunoSEQ multiplex PCR; TCRdb keeps only in-frame clonotypes and omits some of them. The sample has about 620,000 clones; about a sixth are singletons. Sample: naive CD4+ T cells from blood. Every receptor here comes from a man between 18 and 35 years old in good health. Both conserved end residues are part of each CDR3. The order of the fields is V gene, CDR3 protein.

>TRBV5-4
CASSLAGGFHNEQFF
>TRBV6-1
CASSTRTGGFYEQYF
>TRBV28
CASSYLQGGIEKLFF
>TRBV10-3
CAAQVGGTQYF
>TRBV28
CASRYRTAHLYF
>TRBV23-1
CASSQSAGQKNTEAFF
>TRBV14
CASSQQIQETQYF
>TRBV11-2
CASSLAGSGTQYF
>TRBV2
CASKSGTVGNIQYF
>TRBV18
CASSLAGRTYEQYF
>TRBV28
CASSLGVRGPLIAKNIQYF
>TRBV9
CASSPGLITGELFF
>TRBV4-3
CASSQVPGEWYEQYF
>TRBV20-1
CSARGGEEAFF
>TRBV15
CATSAPEKGTDTQYF
>TRBV27
CASSFYGYQETQYF
>TRBV28
CASSSLTGYSSGANVLTF
>TRBV7-2
CASRPTGAGETQYF
>TRBV5-1
CASSQGAGETQYF
>TRBV10-3
CAISESKDALYEQYF
>TRBV6-6
CASRTDRGEAFF